Listed below are T cell receptor beta chains from one sample, sequenced in a study of cytomegalovirus exposure and HLA in healthy donors. Some clones are missing from TCRdb's copy, which holds only in-frame ones; the method was immunoSEQ multiplex PCR. In total, the table holds 130,000 or so clones. Sample: PBMCs. These receptors originate from a woman aged 18 to 35 in good health and CMV-seronegative. Each CDR3 is given with its conserved first and last residue. D genes are given only for firm matches.

j_call,d_call,v_call,cdr3_nt,cdr3_aa
TRBJ1-5,TRBD1,TRBV9,TGTGCCAGCAGCGTAGGGGACAGCACTAATCAGCCCCAGCATTTT,CASSVGDSTNQPQHF
TRBJ2-7,-,TRBV13,TGTGCCAGCAGCTCCACCCGGGACACCTTAGAGCAGTACTTC,CASSSTRDTLEQYF
TRBJ2-6,-,TRBV5-1,TGCGCCAGCAGCTTGGAGGCAGGGCCCCGCTCTGGGGCCAACGTCCTGACTTTC,CASSLEAGPRSGANVLTF
TRBJ1-2,-,TRBV11-2,TGTGCCAGCAGCCGTTTTGGCCCTTCGAACCCCACCTTC,CASSRFGPSNPTF
TRBJ2-5,-,TRBV4-1,TGCGCCAGCAGCCACCCGGGTGGAGAGACCCAGTACTTC,CASSHPGGETQYF
TRBJ2-5,TRBD2,TRBV6-1,TGTGCCAGCGAGCTAGCGGGAATGCGGGAGACCCAGTACTTC,CASELAGMRETQYF
TRBJ1-5,-,TRBV7-8,TGTGCCAGCAGCTTAGGGGGCAGTCAGCCCCAGCATTTT,CASSLGGSQPQHF
TRBJ1-2,TRBD1,TRBV14,TGTGCCAGCAGCCCGAGTTGGGGGGGACAGGGCCTATTTGGCTACACCTTC,CASSPSWGGQGLFGYTF
TRBJ2-3,-,TRBV5-1,TGCGCCAGCCGTATCTCTAGCTTACGGCAAACAGATACGCAGTATTTT,CASRISSLRQTDTQYF
TRBJ2-5,TRBD2,TRBV15,TGTGCCACCAGCAGCCGGACTAGCGGGATGGGAGAGACCCAGTACTTC,CATSSRTSGMGETQYF
TRBJ2-7,TRBD1,TRBV10-3,TGTGCCATCAGTGAGTCGGGGACAGGGTCCTACGAGCAGTACTTC,CAISESGTGSYEQYF
TRBJ1-1,TRBD1,TRBV11-2,TGTGCCAGCAGCACTCGGACAGGGGGGGACACTGAAGCTTTCTTT,CASSTRTGGDTEAFF
TRBJ2-3,TRBD2,TRBV27,TGTGCCAGCAGTCCACAACGCACTAGCGGCACAGATACGCAGTATTTT,CASSPQRTSGTDTQYF
TRBJ2-2,TRBD2,TRBV9,TGTGCCAGCAGCGTCTCCGGGACTACCAACACCGGGGAGCTGTTTTTT,CASSVSGTTNTGELFF
TRBJ1-1,-,TRBV7-8,TGTGCCAGCAGCTATACAGGGATACCTGAAGCTTTCTTT,CASSYTGIPEAFF
TRBJ2-1,TRBD2,TRBV10-3,TGTGCCATCAGTGCCCAGCGGGAGGGACACAATGAGCAGTTCTTC,CAISAQREGHNEQFF
TRBJ2-2,TRBD2,TRBV14,TGTGCCAGCAGCCAAGGGGGACCAGCGGGAGGAGTGTACACCGGGGAGCTGTTTTTT,CASSQGGPAGGVYTGELFF
TRBJ2-2,TRBD2,TRBV30,TGTGCCTGGAAAAGGGGACTAGCGGGAGTACCCGGGGAGCTGTTTTTT,CAWKRGLAGVPGELFF
TRBJ1-2,-,TRBV12-2,TGTGCAAGTCGCTTAGGTCCGGTCGGTGACTATGGCTACACCTTC,CASRLGPVGDYGYTF
TRBJ2-3,-,TRBV5-1,TGCGCCAGCAGCTTGGCCCACACCGACACAGATACGCAGTATTTT,CASSLAHTDTDTQYF
TRBJ2-3,-,TRBV7-6,TGTGCCAGCAGCATTTATCCGCCGAAGGGGCGAACATTTTCCACAGATACGCAGTATTTT,CASSIYPPKGRTFSTDTQYF
TRBJ1-2,-,TRBV13,TGTGCCAGCAGCTTGTGGACAGACCCTTTTAACTATGGCTACACCTTC,CASSLWTDPFNYGYTF
TRBJ2-5,TRBD2,TRBV5-5,TGTGCCAGCAGCTTGCTCTTGGGAGGGGAGACCCAGTACTTC,CASSLLLGGETQYF
TRBJ2-3,-,TRBV7-9,TGTGCCAGCAGCTTATTAGTCGGCACAGATACGCAGTATTTT,CASSLLVGTDTQYF
TRBJ1-1,-,TRBV7-8,TGTGCCAGCAGCTTAGGGGCCCTGATGAACACTGAAGCTTTCTTT,CASSLGALMNTEAFF
TRBJ1-1,-,TRBV5-4,TGTGCCAGCAGCCCCGGTGGGGTTCAGGGCACTGAAGCTTTCTTT,CASSPGGVQGTEAFF
TRBJ1-2,TRBD1,TRBV5-1,TGCGCCAGCAGCCTACAGGGGAACTATGGCTACACCTTC,CASSLQGNYGYTF
TRBJ1-2,-,TRBV28,TGTGCCAGCAGTTTATTGGGGAGGGGAGCTGATGGCTACACCTTC,CASSLLGRGADGYTF
TRBJ2-3,-,TRBV6-4,TGTGCCAGCAGTACAGGGCCCACAGATACGCAGTATTTT,CASSTGPTDTQYF
TRBJ1-2,TRBD1,TRBV4-2,TGTGCCAGCAGCCCAGGACAGGGGTCGGACTATGGCTACACCTTC,CASSPGQGSDYGYTF